This T cell receptor beta chain was sequenced during a study of T-cell memory formation after mild COVID-19. General observations from the study: The study found balanced CD4/CD8 in clones contracting day 15 to 85 and a CD4+ lean in later expanders. Prior to infection, memory already included some responding clones, suggesting cross-reactive memory joined. Mainly CM and EM harbored the contracting CD4+ clones; mainly EMRA harbored the CD8+ ones.

V lost 8 bases, J lost 5 bases, and 12 bases lay in between. Germline assignment: CDR1 MNHEY and CDR2 SMNVEV (reference sequence). This CDR3 has 13 residues. This clonotype was found many times. Its antigen is not identified. After 5'RACE with constant-segment primers, TCR alpha and TCR beta cDNA libraries carrying sample barcodes and UMIs were obtained. Using its own MiXCR run on the 5' RACE reads, TCRdb lists one record per CDR3 protein. This table holds about 350,000 distinct CDR3 sequences, around 13% found once. Material: PBMCs or a T cell subset sorted from them (not recorded which). The J gene is TRBJ1-4, the V gene TRBV27, with D perhaps matching TRBD1 (5 bases). The TCR was taken from a man aged 18 to 29 who had mild COVID-19 (a few samples of this study predate the infection). Cell type and time point are not known. CDR3 sequence: CASGTGPNEKLFF. Written as DNA, the CDR3 is TGTGCCAGCGGGACGGGCCCCAATGAAAAACTGTTTTTT.